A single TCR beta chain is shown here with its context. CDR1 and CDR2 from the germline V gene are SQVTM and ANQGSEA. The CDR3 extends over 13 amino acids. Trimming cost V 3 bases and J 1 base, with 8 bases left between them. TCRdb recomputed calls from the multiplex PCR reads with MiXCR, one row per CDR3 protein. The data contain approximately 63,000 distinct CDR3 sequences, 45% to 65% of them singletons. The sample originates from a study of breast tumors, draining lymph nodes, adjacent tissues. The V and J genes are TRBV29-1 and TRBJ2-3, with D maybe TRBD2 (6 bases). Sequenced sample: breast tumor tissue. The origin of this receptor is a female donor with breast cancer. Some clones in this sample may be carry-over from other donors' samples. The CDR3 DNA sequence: TGCAGCGTTGAGGAGGGAGGCACAGATACGCAGTATTTT. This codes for CSVEEGGTDTQYF.